These 20 T cell receptor beta chains originate from one sample sequenced in a study of T cells after yellow fever vaccination. TCRdb recomputed calls from the 5' RACE reads with MiXCR, one row per CDR3 protein. The profile shows hundreds of thousands of distinct CDR3 sequences, about 12% of them singletons. Specimen: CD4+ T cells sorted from PBMCs, collected 15 days after the yellow fever booster vaccination. The receptors stem from a man aged 18-30 years who received the YFV17D yellow fever vaccine.

CDR3 sequence (DNA): TGCGCCAGCAGACCGGGACCAACTAGCACAGATACGCAGTATTTT. Translated, it gives CASRPGPTSTDTQYF. V gene TRBV5-1 combines with J gene TRBJ2-3; D assignment may be TRBD1 or TRBD2 (5 bases each). Trimming took off 5 bases at V and 0 bases at J, with 13 bases between the two ends. The germline CDR1 and CDR2 sequences are SGHRS and YFSETQ. CDR3 length: 15 residues.

This clonotype occurred a few times. The rearrangement links TRBV20-1 to TRBJ1-1; a weak D match, TRBD1 (5 bases). Germline lookup yields CDR1 DFQATT and CDR2 SNEGSKA (reference sequence). The CDR3 is 11 residues long. V lost 4 bases and J 5 bases, leaving 8 bases between the germline ends. CDR3 sequence (DNA): TGCAGTGCTATCGGGGGAACTGAAGCTTTCTTT. It yields the protein CSAIGGTEAFF.

The chain carries TRBV6-5 and TRBJ2-2; 10 nucleotides agree with TRBD2. The V gene's germline CDR1 is MNHEY and CDR2 SVGAGI. J lost 1 base, V lost 5 bases, and 7 bases had no gene match. The CDR3 is 17 residues long. The CDR3 loop reads CASSRLAGVRNTGELFF. The CDR3 DNA reads TGTGCCAGCAGTAGACTAGCGGGTGTTAGGAACACCGGGGAGCTGTTTTTT.

This clonotype was picked up many times. V is TRBV24-1 and J is TRBJ2-2; D not certain. Trimming took 3 bases from V and 0 from J, leaving 10 bases between them. CDR1 and CDR2 from the germline V gene are KGHDR and SFDVKD. This CDR3 spans 16 amino acids. This chain's CDR3 is CATSDPGSPNTGELFF. CDR3 bases: TGTGCCACCAGTGATCCCGGGTCACCGAACACCGGGGAGCTGTTTTTT.

The V and J genes are TRBV3-1 and TRBJ2-7; D uncertain. Germline V gene lookup returns CDR1 LGHDT and CDR2 YNNKEL (reference sequence). Trimming left V 1 base short and J 4 bases short, with 11 bases between. CDR3 length equals 14 residues. The CDR3 here is CASSQGRRNYEQYV. The DNA for the CDR3 is TGTGCCAGCAGCCAAGGCCGACGGAATTACGAGCAGTACGTC.

V usage is TRBV5-1 and J usage is TRBJ1-2; 8 bases fit TRBD1. The V segment lost 4 bases and the J segment 6 bases; nucleotides outside the gene matches: 5. This CDR3 has 13 residues. CDR1 and CDR2 (germline): SGHRS, YFSETQ. The CDR3 sequence: CASSAGTGDGYTF. CDR3 sequence (DNA): TGCGCCAGCAGCGCTGGGACAGGCGATGGCTACACCTTC.

The J gene is TRBJ2-5, the V gene TRBV20-1, with a tentative D call TRBD2 (6 bases). Trimming cost V 0 bases and J 2 bases, with 16 bases left between them. The CDR3 is 16 amino acids. Germline V gene sequence: CDR1 DFQATT, CDR2 SNEGSKA (reference sequence). The CDR3 region is CSARDLAGPAQETQYF. As DNA, the CDR3 is TGCAGTGCTAGAGATCTGGCGGGGCCGGCGCAAGAGACCCAGTACTTC.

This clonotype was observed a handful of times. This sequence joins TRBV12-3 or TRBV12-4 and TRBJ1-6; no firm D call. The CDR3 extends over 14 amino acids. Trimming cost V 6 bases and J 0 bases, with 6 bases left between them. CDR3 sequence: CASRRGSYNSPLHF. The CDR3 nucleotides are TGTGCCAGCAGGCGGGGCTCCTATAATTCACCCCTCCACTTT.

This clonotype has just a few counts. This chain joins TRBV19 and TRBJ1-1; a possible D gene is TRBD1 (6 bases). V was cut by 5 bases and J by 1 base, with 14 bases left in between. In germline, CDR1 is LNHDA, CDR2 SQIVND (reference sequence). This CDR3 spans 15 amino acids. The CDR3 protein is CASSGYRAGNTEAFF. The CDR3 nucleotides read TGTGCCAGTAGTGGATACAGGGCGGGGAACACTGAAGCTTTCTTT.

This clonotype was picked up many times. The V call is TRBV6-6, the J call TRBJ1-5; 12 nucleotides line up with TRBD1. CDR1 and CDR2 (germline): MNHNY, SVGAGI (reference sequence). J lost 5 bases, V lost 5 bases, and 4 bases had no gene match. This CDR3 is built from 15 residues. The CDR3 here is CASSTGDRGHQPQHF. The CDR3 DNA reads TGTGCCAGCAGTACCGGGGACAGGGGGCATCAGCCCCAGCATTTT.

This clonotype was picked up a small number of times. The chain combines TRBV7-3 with TRBJ2-3; D may be TRBD1 or TRBD2 (5 bases each). CDR1 and CDR2 from the germline V gene are SGHTA and FQGTGA. Trimming shortened V by 6 bases and J by 6 bases, and 13 bases separated the two germline ends. The CDR3 has 13 residues. CDR3 sequence (DNA): TGTGCCAGCAGATTAGGCAGGGAGGATACGCAGTATTTT. This encodes CASRLGREDTQYF.

This clonotype was observed at least ten times. The CDR3 region is CASTPNGETQYF. CDR3 nucleotide sequence: TGTGCCAGCACCCCTAATGGAGAGACCCAGTACTTC. The V call is TRBV12-3 or TRBV12-4, the J call TRBJ2-5; D gene unclear. This CDR3 contains 12 residues. V lost 7 bases and J lost 4, with 10 bases in between.

This clonotype turned up a few times. The CDR3 nucleotides read TGCGCCAGCAGCCAAGAAGATTCACCCCTCCACTTT. This codes for CASSQEDSPLHF. The chain links TRBV4-3 to TRBJ1-6; no definite D call. Trimming took off 0 bases at V and 8 bases at J, with 2 bases between the two ends. Germline-derived CDR1 and CDR2 are LGHNA and YSLEER. The CDR3 sequence is 12 residues long.

V gene TRBV5-1 combines with J gene TRBJ2-5; 8 bases fit TRBD2. The CDR3 contains 15 residues. Germline trimming cut 4 bases from V and 1 base from J; bases unmatched to any gene: 6. Per the germline V gene, CDR1 is SGHRS and CDR2 is YFSETQ. The CDR3 sequence: CASSGLAGSQETQYF. For the CDR3, the DNA is TGCGCCAGCAGCGGATTAGCGGGGTCCCAAGAGACCCAGTACTTC.

The genes are TRBV25-1 and TRBJ1-6; D not resolved. Trimming shortened V by 4 bases and J by 10 bases, and 8 bases separated the two germline ends. Germline CDR1 MGHDK, CDR2 SYGVNS. The CDR3 consists of 12 residues. CDR3 in DNA: TGTGCCAGCAGTGTTCTTGTCTCACCCCTCCACTTT. Its protein product is CASSVLVSPLHF.

This chain connects TRBV2 to TRBJ1-6; tentatively, D is TRBD1 (6 bases). CDR1 is SNHLY and CDR2 is FYNNEI in the germline V gene. The V and J ends lost 1 base and 10 bases respectively, with 17 bases between them. The CDR3 is made up of 16 amino acids. In DNA, the CDR3 is TGTGCCAGCAGTGAAGACCAGGGGCTAACGGGGTCACCCCTCCACTTT. It codes for CASSEDQGLTGSPLHF.

This clonotype was found a few times. The chain joins TRBV20-1 to TRBJ2-2; 7 bases fit TRBD1. Germline lookup yields CDR1 DFQATT and CDR2 SNEGSKA (reference sequence). The CDR3 has 15 residues. J was trimmed by 0 bases and V by 5 bases; bases with no gene match: 6. The CDR3 DNA reads as TGCAGTGCTGGTCGGACAGGATCGAACACCGGGGAGCTGTTTTTT. Translated: CSAGRTGSNTGELFF.

This clonotype was seen a handful of times. The chain recombines TRBV6-2 or TRBV6-3 with TRBJ2-7, with a weak D call TRBD1 (5 bases). CDR3 length: 13 residues. Deletions cut 4 bases from V and 2 bases from J, with 9 bases between. Germline CDR1 MNHEY, CDR2 SVGEGT. CDR3: CASSWQGAYEQYV. CDR3 DNA sequence: TGTGCCAGCAGTTGGCAGGGTGCCTACGAGCAGTACGTC.

This clonotype was recorded at least ten times. J is TRBJ1-2 and V is TRBV6-6; 10 nucleotides agree with TRBD1. CDR3 length: 17 amino acids. The V gene's germline CDR1 is MNHNY and CDR2 SVGAGI (reference sequence). Trimming took 5 bases from V and 2 from J; bases not matched to a gene: 11. The CDR3 DNA sequence: TGTGCCAGCAGTCCACATCAAGACAGGGGGCTGAACTATGGCTACACCTTC. It translates to CASSPHQDRGLNYGYTF.

This clonotype was recorded many times. The chain joins TRBV7-9 to TRBJ2-7; no definite D call. With 5 bases removed from V and 2 bases from J, the gap between germline ends came to 1 base. This CDR3 has 10 amino acids. Germline V CDR1 and CDR2: SEHNR, FQNEAQ (reference sequence). The CDR3, as DNA: TGTGCCAGCAGCCCCTACGAGCAGTACTTC. Residues: CASSPYEQYF.